What follows describes a single TCR beta chain. What it binds is unknown. V lost 7 bases and J 2 bases, leaving 12 bases between the germline ends. CDR1 is MNHNY, CDR2 SVGAGI, per germline (reference sequence). The length of the CDR3 is 13 residues. TCR beta cDNA libraries had unique molecular identifiers. From approximately 0.95 to 9.8 million T cells, 400,000 to 500,000 cDNA molecules were obtained. TCRdb independently ran MiXCR on the PCR reads; one entry per CDR3 protein. There are about 540,000 distinct CDR3 sequences in the sample; approximately 31% occur only once, and under 7% lies in the top ten. This sample was included in a study of post-analysis software for immune sequencing data. For the study at large: Courses of disease covered relapsing-remitting, secondary progressive and progressive-relapsing multiple sclerosis.

Study observations and caveats: Five or six TRBV segments were significantly more frequent in patients than in controls. TRBV5-6, TRBV5-1 and TRBV20-1 were among these segments. Strong co-clustering by F measure linked samples that shared a preparation batch. Significantly lower normalized Chao1 diversity was found in patients with multiple sclerosis relative to controls.

Specimen: blood. The TCR sequence derives from a girl under 18 with multiple sclerosis. This chain joins TRBV6-6 and TRBJ2-7; perhaps TRBD1 as D (5 bases). The DNA of the CDR3 is TGTGCCAGCAATAACTTAGGGGCCTACGAGCAGTACTTC. Protein product: CASNNLGAYEQYF.